This TCR beta chain was obtained from a study of breast tumors, draining lymph nodes, adjacent tissues. This clonotype showed up many times. The CDR3 is 12 residues long. The V and J ends lost 4 bases and 7 bases respectively, with 10 bases between them. Germline assignment: CDR1 GTSNPN and CDR2 SVGIG (reference sequence). TCRdb re-called the multiplex PCR reads with MiXCR, one entry per CDR3 protein. The data show approximately 52,000 distinct CDR3 sequences, roughly two fifths seen once. This chain uses TRBV30 with TRBJ1-4; D is undetermined. The source is a female donor with breast cancer. Some clones in this sample may be carry-over from other donors' samples. Sequenced material: breast tumor tissue. CDR3 in amino acids: CAWKRGGEKLFF. The DNA of the CDR3 is TGTGCCTGGAAACGGGGAGGTGAAAAACTGTTTTTT.